A single sample is the source of the 28 T cell receptor beta chains below, sequenced in a study of Ad26.COV2.S vaccination and SARS-CoV-2 variants. The treatment was: about 20 received Ad26.COV2.S at low or high dose, single or two shots; several received placebo; per-sample allocation not given. Sampling took place 63 days after the first vaccine or placebo injection. Assay used: immunoSEQ multiplex PCR; TCRdb lists only in-frame clones, some missing. The sample contains 300,000 to 400,000 clones, about nine tenths of which appear only once. The sample in question was peripheral blood, obtained in a trial of Ad26.COV2.S vaccine versus placebo. The receptors stem from a person aged 18 to 65 who received the Ad26.COV2.S COVID-19 vaccine or a placebo.

The chain links TRBV5-5 to TRBJ1-1; TRBD1 matches at 7 bases. V gave up 2 bases and J gave up 3 bases; unmatched junction bases: 1. Germline-derived CDR1 and CDR2 are SGHKS and YYEKEE (reference sequence). CDR3 length equals 13 residues. CDR3 sequence (DNA): TGTGCCAGCAGCTTCACAGGGGACACTGAAGCTTTCTTT. It encodes CASSFTGDTEAFF.

The rearrangement joins TRBV5-1 to TRBJ2-7; the D gene is possibly TRBD1 (7 bases). Per the germline V gene, CDR1 is SGHRS and CDR2 is YFSETQ. CDR3 length: 16 residues. With 2 bases removed from V and 4 bases from J, the gap between germline ends came to 19 bases. The CDR3 coding sequence is TGCGCCAGCAGCTTAAAGGGACAGCAAGGGGGGTACGAGCAGTACTTC. Amino acid sequence: CASSLKGQQGGYEQYF. The full variable domain, its missing parts supplied by reference TRBV5-1 and TRBJ2-7, is KAGVTQTPRYLIKTRGQQVTLSCSPISGHRSVSWYQQTPGQGLQFLFEYFSETQRNKGNFPGRFSGRQFSNSRSEMNVSTLELGDSALYLCASSLKGQQGGYEQYFGPGTRLTVT.

This chain connects TRBV30 to TRBJ1-2; TRBD1 matches 8 bases. This CDR3 has 17 residues. J was trimmed by 0 bases and V by 3 bases; bases with no gene match: 12. Looked up from germline, CDR1 is GTSNPN and CDR2 is SVGIG (reference sequence). This CDR3 is CAWRMPGTGRANYGYTF. CDR3 DNA sequence: TGTGCCTGGAGAATGCCGGGGACAGGACGAGCTAACTATGGCTACACCTTC. Combining the CDR3 with reference TRBV30 and TRBJ1-2 gives the whole variable domain SQTIHQWPATLVQPVGSPLSLECTVEGTSNPNLYWYRQAAGRGLQLLFYSVGIGQISSEVPQNLSASRPQDRQFILSSKKLLLSDSGFYLCAWRMPGTGRANYGYTFGSGTRLTVV.

V and J are TRBV7-9 and TRBJ2-3; D is undetermined. Germline CDR1 reads SEHNR; CDR2 reads FQNEAQ (reference sequence). The CDR3 has 12 residues. V shed 1 base and J shed 4 bases, with 3 bases lying between them. DNA of the CDR3: TGTGCCAGCAGCTTAGGCCCAGATACGCAGTATTTT. Its protein product is CASSLGPDTQYF.

The CDR3 loop is CASSPDRDYGYTF. CDR3 bases: TGTGCCAGTAGCCCGGACAGGGACTATGGCTACACCTTC. J is TRBJ1-2 and V is TRBV19; the match to TRBD1 covers 8 bases. The V gene's germline CDR1 is LNHDA and CDR2 SQIVND (reference sequence). This CDR3 is 13 amino acids long. Trimming removed 6 bases from V and 3 bases from J; junction bases left unmatched: 3.

The chain's CDR3 is CASSLGVVNSPLHF. DNA of the CDR3: TGTGCCAGCAGTTTGGGGGTGGTTAATTCACCCCTCCACTTT. The chain has TRBV27 and TRBJ1-6, with D possibly being TRBD1 (5 bases). Germline-derived CDR1 and CDR2 are MNHEY and SMNVEV (reference sequence). This CDR3 spans 14 amino acids. The V gene lost 3 bases and the J gene lost 6 bases, with 9 bases spanning the gap.

The rearrangement uses TRBV6-5 and TRBJ1-2; D not certain. The CDR3 runs to 13 residues. From germline, CDR1 is MNHEY and CDR2 SVGAGI. Trimming stripped 3 bases from V and 0 bases from J, with 5 bases between. CDR3: CASSYIANYGYTF. CDR3 in DNA: TGTGCCAGCAGTTATATAGCTAACTATGGCTACACCTTC.

The rearrangement links TRBV10-3 to TRBJ2-1; D remains ambiguous. Trimming took off 2 bases at V and 8 bases at J, with 4 bases between the two ends. Germline assignment: CDR1 ENHRY and CDR2 SYGVKD. CDR3 length: 11 residues. DNA of the CDR3: TGTGCCATCAGTGAGGTCGATGAGCAGTTCTTC. Protein: CAISEVDEQFF.

Worth noting for this clone: The sample carries other DNA sequences with the same CDR3. The V call is TRBV4-2, the J call TRBJ2-7; D could derive from TRBD1 or TRBD2 (5 bases each). The CDR3 is made up of 12 amino acids. Trimming took off 3 bases at V and 3 bases at J, with 6 bases between the two ends. Germline V gene sequence: CDR1 LGHNA, CDR2 YNFKEQ. CDR3 coding DNA: TGTGCCAGCAGCCAGGGGGTCTACGAGCAGTACTTC. Protein product: CASSQGVYEQYF.

The rearrangement joins TRBV7-6 to TRBJ2-2; 9 positions agree with TRBD1. CDR3 length: 16 amino acids. Germline V gene lookup returns CDR1 SGHVS and CDR2 FNYEAQ. J lost 4 bases, V lost 1 base, and 4 bases had no gene match. CDR3 sequence reads: CASSLGRDRATGELFF. CDR3 nucleotides: TGTGCCAGCAGCTTAGGGAGGGACAGGGCCACCGGGGAGCTGTTTTTT.

The rearrangement links TRBV7-9 to TRBJ1-5; the D is unclear. Germline V gene lookup returns CDR1 SEHNR and CDR2 FQNEAQ (reference sequence). V was shortened by 1 base and J by 4 bases, with 8 bases between the two germline ends. The CDR3 has 14 residues. The CDR3 DNA sequence: TGTGCCAGCAGCTTAGTGTCGGAAAATCAGCCCCAGCATTTT. Protein sequence: CASSLVSENQPQHF.

The rearrangement joins TRBV30 to TRBJ1-5, with 9 bases identical to TRBD1. The CDR3 is 16 residues long. The V segment lost 2 bases and the J segment 5 bases; nucleotides outside the gene matches: 10. Germline V gene lookup returns CDR1 GTSNPN and CDR2 SVGIG (reference sequence). The DNA for the CDR3 is TGTGCCTGGAGTATCTCCGGGACAGGGTTTTATCAGCCCCAGCATTTT. Translated: CAWSISGTGFYQPQHF.

The chain employs TRBV14 and TRBJ1-6; 8 bases map to TRBD1. The CDR3 is made up of 16 amino acids. After removal of 2 bases from V and 9 bases from J, the junction contained 9 bases not matched to a gene. Germline V gene sequence: CDR1 SGHDN, CDR2 FVKESK. This CDR3 is CASSQFRQGAGSPLHF. In nucleotides, the CDR3 is TGTGCCAGCAGCCAATTCAGGCAGGGGGCTGGTTCACCCCTCCACTTT.

The chain carries TRBV5-1 and TRBJ2-3, with D hard to call. CDR1 and CDR2 (germline): SGHRS, YFSETQ. This CDR3 has 15 amino acids. V was cut by 2 bases and J by 0 bases, with 10 bases left in between. In DNA form, the CDR3 reads TGCGCCAGCAGCTTACGGACGGAGAGCACAGATACGCAGTATTTT. Translating it yields CASSLRTESTDTQYF.

The CDR3 sequence is CASSSQGSYEQYF. CDR3 coding DNA: TGTGCCAGCAGTAGCCAGGGGTCCTACGAGCAGTACTTC. This chain links TRBV6-5 with TRBJ2-7; D may be TRBD1 (6 bases). Germline V gene lookup returns CDR1 MNHEY and CDR2 SVGAGI. The length of the CDR3 is 13 residues. V lost 5 bases and J lost 1, with 9 bases in between.

The chain has TRBV6-5 and TRBJ2-3; D is unresolved. The length of the CDR3 is 11 residues. Germline CDR1 and CDR2: MNHEY and SVGAGI. Deletions cut 6 bases from V and 5 bases from J, with 6 bases between. CDR3 bases: TGTGCCAGCAGCGTTCGAGATACGCAGTATTTT. It translates to CASSVRDTQYF.

V usage is TRBV9 and J usage is TRBJ2-5; D may be TRBD1 (5 bases). Looked up from germline, CDR1 is SGDLS and CDR2 is YYNGEE. The V end was cut by 0 bases, the J end by 4 bases, with 13 bases between. The CDR3 is made up of 15 amino acids. CDR3 in amino acids: CASSVAPGKGETQYF. DNA for the CDR3: TGTGCCAGCAGCGTAGCTCCAGGGAAAGGAGAGACCCAGTACTTC. The entire variable domain, with the rest obtained from reference TRBV9 and TRBJ2-5, is as follows: DSGVTQTPKHLITATGQRVTLRCSPRSGDLSVYWYQQSLDQGLQFLIQYYNGEERAKGNILERFSAQQFPDLHSELNLSSLELGDSALYFCASSVAPGKGETQYFGPGTRLLVL.

The V and J genes are TRBV5-8 and TRBJ2-3, with 11 nucleotides matching TRBD2. CDR3 length equals 17 residues. V was clipped by 0 bases and J by 1 base; unmatched bases: 4. Germline CDR1 is SGHTS and CDR2 is YDEGEE. This CDR3 reads CASSLVLLAGGTDTQYF. The CDR3 DNA is TGTGCCAGCAGCTTGGTCTTACTAGCGGGGGGCACAGATACGCAGTATTTT.

The sample holds a few counts of this clone. The chain recombines TRBV5-1 with TRBJ1-4; a weak D match, TRBD1 (5 bases). The CDR3 length is 16 residues. Germline CDR1 and CDR2: SGHRS and YFSETQ. Trimming cost V 4 bases and J 4 bases, with 17 bases left between them. The CDR3 spells CASSPYVGQVNEKLFF. CDR3 bases: TGCGCCAGCAGCCCCTACGTAGGACAAGTTAATGAAAAACTGTTTTTT.

The chain has TRBV7-2 and TRBJ1-2; the D is unclear. Germline V CDR1 and CDR2: SGHTA, FQGNSA. The CDR3 covers 15 residues. Trimming cost V 5 bases and J 2 bases, with 15 bases left between them. CDR3 DNA: TGTGCCAGCAGCACAAGCCGGAGGCTGAACTATGGCTACACCTTC. Protein product: CASSTSRRLNYGYTF.

DNA for the CDR3: TGTGCCAGCAGCTTCGGGACTAGTCGCCCTGAGCAGTTCTTC. Protein product: CASSFGTSRPEQFF. The chain recombines TRBV5-5 with TRBJ2-1; 8 bases fit TRBD2. The CDR3 contains 14 residues. In germline, CDR1 is SGHKS, CDR2 YYEKEE (reference sequence). V was pared by 2 bases and J by 9 bases, with 7 bases of the junction left unmatched. The entire variable domain, with the rest obtained from reference TRBV5-5 and TRBJ2-1, is as follows: DAGVTQSPTHLIKTRGQQVTLRCSPISGHKSVSWYQQVLGQGPQFIFQYYEKEERGRGNFPDRFSARQFPNYSSELNVNALLLGDSALYLCASSFGTSRPEQFFGPGTRLTVL.

The chain has TRBV7-2 and TRBJ2-4, with D possibly being TRBD1 (6 bases). The V gene lost 1 base and the J gene lost 0 bases, with 10 bases spanning the gap. Per the germline V gene, CDR1 is SGHTA and CDR2 is FQGNSA. The CDR3 runs 16 residues. The CDR3 is CASSLGQVLAKNIQYF. Written as DNA, the CDR3 is TGTGCCAGCAGCTTAGGACAGGTCTTAGCCAAAAACATTCAGTACTTC.

The genes are TRBV4-1 and TRBJ2-2; D not certain. The germline gives CDR1 MGHRA, CDR2 YSYEKL. Trimming cost V 0 bases and J 0 bases, with 5 bases left between them. The CDR3 extends over 15 amino acids. This CDR3 reads CASSQDAANTGELFF. DNA for the CDR3: TGCGCCAGCAGCCAAGACGCGGCGAACACCGGGGAGCTGTTTTTT.

The chain carries TRBV3-1 (or the pseudogene TRBV3-2) and TRBJ2-2; D unclear. This CDR3 is built from 14 residues. Germline V gives CDR1 LGHDT, CDR2 YNNKEL (reference sequence). V was trimmed by 6 bases and J by 6 bases, leaving 14 bases between them. This CDR3 reads CASRASPLSGELFF. The CDR3 coding sequence is TGTGCCAGCAGGGCTAGTCCCCTTTCCGGGGAGCTGTTTTTT.

In this sample, this clone turned up once. As DNA, the CDR3 is TGCGCCAGCAGTGAAATTAGGGTTAGGTCCTACGAGCAGTACTTC. The encoded protein is CASSEIRVRSYEQYF. This chain joins TRBV10-2 and TRBJ2-7; D gene unclear. CDR1 and CDR2 from the germline V gene are WSHSY and SAAADI. V lost 3 bases, J lost 1 base, and 13 bases lay in between. The CDR3 runs to 15 residues.

This clone was found once. The sample carries other DNA sequences with the same CDR3. This chain uses TRBV19 with TRBJ1-5; D possibly corresponds to TRBD1 (5 bases). Trimming took 3 bases from V and 4 from J, leaving 10 bases between them. The CDR3 runs 14 residues. The V gene's germline CDR1 is LNHDA and CDR2 SQIVND (reference sequence). CDR3 sequence: CASSIPGGNQPQHF. The CDR3 nucleotides are TGTGCCAGTAGTATCCCCGGGGGGAATCAGCCCCAGCATTTT. Complete variable domain (other parts from reference TRBV19 and TRBJ1-5): DGGITQSPKYLFRKEGQNVTLSCEQNLNHDAMYWYRQDPGQGLRLIYYSQIVNDFQKGDIAEGYSVSREKKESFPLTVTSAQKNPTAFYLCASSIPGGNQPQHFGDGTRLSIL.

The chain combines TRBV7-9 with TRBJ2-7; no definite D call. Germline assignment: CDR1 SEHNR and CDR2 FQNEAQ (reference sequence). The CDR3 consists of 15 residues. V lost 1 base and J lost 0, with 10 bases in between. The CDR3: CASSLGARSSYEQYF. CDR3 in DNA: TGTGCCAGCAGCTTAGGGGCGAGGAGCTCCTACGAGCAGTACTTC. Drawing the rest from reference TRBV7-9 and TRBJ2-7, the complete variable domain is DTGVSQNPRHKITKRGQNVTFRCDPISEHNRLYWYRQTLGQGPEFLTYFQNEAQLEKSRLLSDRFSAERPKGSFSTLEIQRTEQGDSAMYLCASSLGARSSYEQYFGPGTRLTVT.

A note on this clone: Other DNA sequences from this sample encode an identical CDR3 as well. The J gene is TRBJ1-1, the V gene TRBV6-1, with 7 bases matching TRBD1. This CDR3 has 14 residues. The V gene end was trimmed by 1 base and the J gene end by 3 bases; junction bases not matched to a gene: 2. Germline V CDR1 and CDR2: MNHNS, SASEGT. The CDR3 sequence: CASSEDRGDTEAFF. The CDR3 bases are TGTGCCAGCAGTGAAGACAGGGGAGACACTGAAGCTTTCTTT.